The rows below give T cell receptor beta chains drawn from one sample of a study of shared clonotypes between healthy human individuals. Here immunoSEQ multiplex PCR was the method, and the copy in TCRdb shows in-frame clones only, minus some. Of 650,000 to 800,000 clones detected, 72% appear once; the ten largest clones hold more than 1.5%. Source material: memory CD4+ T cells sorted from blood. These receptor sequences come from a woman younger than 45 in good health. CDR3s include the opening cysteine and the closing phenylalanine or tryptophan. D genes are given only for firm matches. The size field is filled for only some rows; it gives once, few, many or a size class.

j_call d_call v_call clone_size cdr3_aa cdr3_nt
TRBJ2-5 NA TRBV27 NA CASSPWMLRSKETQYF TGTGCCAGCAGCCCGTGGATGCTTCGGAGCAAAGAGACCCAGTACTTC
TRBJ1-3 NA TRBV19 NA CASSVTGAGNTIYF TGTGCCAGTAGTGTAACAGGAGCTGGAAACACCATATATTTT
TRBJ1-5 NA TRBV4-2 few CASSQGRGTQASNQPQHF TGTGCCAGCAGCCAAGGGAGGGGGACCCAGGCTAGCAATCAGCCCCAGCATTTT
TRBJ2-1 NA TRBV5-6 NA CASSLNPRERYNEQFF TGTGCCAGCAGCTTGAATCCTAGGGAAAGGTACAATGAGCAGTTCTTC
TRBJ1-2 TRBD1 TRBV4-1 once CASSQEKPGTGRFYTF TGCGCCAGCAGCCAAGAAAAGCCCGGGACAGGGAGATTTTACACCTTC
TRBJ2-5 NA TRBV7-2 NA CASSFGVVETQYF TGTGCCAGCAGCTTTGGGGTGGTGGAGACCCAGTACTTC
TRBJ2-5 NA TRBV4-1 few CASSHHNPAGIQETQYF TGCGCCAGCAGCCATCACAACCCCGCGGGAATCCAAGAGACCCAGTACTTC
TRBJ2-7 NA TRBV6-5 NA CASSYEQGLGEQYF TGTGCCAGCAGTTACGAACAGGGTCTGGGGGAGCAGTACTTC
TRBJ2-3 NA TRBV4-1 NA CASSQDGHTQYF TGCGCCAGCAGCCAAGATGGGCATACGCAGTATTTT
TRBJ2-1 NA TRBV18 NA CASSPPSTENEQFF TGTGCCAGCTCACCACCCTCGACAGAAAATGAGCAGTTCTTC
TRBJ1-2 TRBD1 TRBV18 NA CASSPGQGNDGYTF TGTGCCAGCTCACCGGGACAGGGAAATGATGGCTACACCTTC
TRBJ2-7 TRBD1 TRBV6-5 few CASRTGQGYEQYF TGTGCCAGCAGGACGGGACAGGGCTACGAGCAGTACTTC
TRBJ1-6 NA TRBV7-6 few CASSLEEDRLPRIHF TGTGCCAGCAGCTTAGAGGAGGACAGACTTCCTAGAATCCACTTT
TRBJ2-3 NA TRBV4-1 once CASSQELTSTDTQYF TGCGCCAGCAGCCAAGAGCTAACTAGCACAGATACGCAGTATTTT
TRBJ2-5 NA TRBV7-6 NA CASSVSGETQYF TGTGCCAGCTCGGTCTCAGGAGAGACCCAGTACTTC
TRBJ2-5 TRBD2 TRBV4-1 NA CASSHGLAGGPQETQYF TGCGCCAGCAGCCATGGTCTAGCGGGAGGACCCCAAGAGACCCAGTACTTC
TRBJ2-7 NA TRBV27 once CASSLSSWSEQYF TGTGCCAGCAGTTTGTCCTCCTGGAGCGAGCAGTACTTC
TRBJ1-1 NA TRBV28 NA CASSRRMNTEAFF TGTGCCAGCAGTCGCAGGATGAACACTGAAGCTTTCTTT
TRBJ1-3 NA TRBV2 NA CASSAADTGNTIYF TGTGCCAGCAGTGCTGCCGATACTGGAAACACCATATATTTT
TRBJ2-1 NA TRBV7-2 NA CASSSGMYEYNEQFF TGTGCCAGCAGCTCAGGAATGTATGAGTACAATGAGCAGTTCTTC
TRBJ2-5 NA TRBV29-1 NA CSGTPGNQETQYF TGCAGCGGTACGCCAGGGAACCAAGAGACCCAGTACTTC
TRBJ2-3 NA TRBV7-2 few CASSLGSSVLTDTQYF TGTGCCAGCAGCTTAGGAAGCAGCGTACTCACAGATACGCAGTATTTT
TRBJ1-4 NA TRBV28 few CASSFGGVDEKLFF TGTGCCAGCAGTTTCGGTGGGGTGGATGAAAAACTGTTTTTT
TRBJ1-5 NA TRBV7-9 NA CASSLDGSGNQPQHF TGTGCCAGCAGCTTAGATGGGTCGGGCAATCAGCCCCAGCATTTT
TRBJ2-7 TRBD1 TRBV11-2 NA CASSLVDRASYEQYF TGTGCCAGCAGCTTAGTGGACAGGGCATCCTACGAGCAGTACTTC